Presented here are 20 T cell receptor beta chains from one specimen sequenced in a study of blood T cell repertoires in COVID-19. Using immunoSEQ multiplex PCR, the repertoire was profiled, and TCRdb retains in-frame clones only, with some absent. This table holds about 480,000 clones, roughly 90% found once. The sample comprised PBMCs or T cells enriched from blood (not recorded which). These receptors were taken from a woman aged 40-49 years who had recovered from COVID-19.

This chain links TRBV5-8 with TRBJ2-7, with 9 bases aligning to TRBD1. J gave up 5 bases and V 0 bases, and 9 bases lay outside the gene matches. This CDR3 spans 16 amino acids. In germline, CDR1 is SGHTS, CDR2 YDEGEE. CDR3 nucleotides: TGTGCCAGCAGCTTGGCCGGGACAGGGCCGCGGGACGAGCAGTACTTC. Protein sequence: CASSLAGTGPRDEQYF.

V and J are TRBV7-9 and TRBJ2-7, with D maybe TRBD1 (6 bases). V was pared by 5 bases and J by 5 bases, with 13 bases between. This CDR3 region has 13 residues. Germline V gene sequence: CDR1 SEHNR, CDR2 FQNEAQ (reference sequence). This CDR3 is CASSPQGRHEQYF. Written as DNA, the CDR3 is TGTGCCAGCAGCCCCCAGGGGAGACACGAGCAGTACTTC.

The chain recombines TRBV6-5 with TRBJ1-5; the match to TRBD1 covers 7 bases. After removal of 6 bases from V and 4 bases from J, the junction contained 6 bases not matched to a gene. This CDR3 is 14 amino acids long. Germline V gene data show CDR1 as MNHEY and CDR2 as SVGAGI. CDR3 residues: CASRRGQINQPQHF. DNA of the CDR3: TGTGCCAGCAGGAGGGGACAGATAAATCAGCCCCAGCATTTT.

V gene TRBV4-3 combines with J gene TRBJ1-1; D gene unclear. With 6 bases removed from V and 3 bases from J, the gap between germline ends came to 14 bases. The CDR3 length is 14 residues. Germline CDR1 reads LGHNA; CDR2 reads YSLEER. The CDR3 region has the DNA TGCGCCAGCAGTGCTGGGAGGTCCGACACTGAAGCTTTCTTT. Translated, it gives CASSAGRSDTEAFF.

The chain recombines TRBV29-1 with TRBJ2-7; 7 bases agree with TRBD2. V lost 5 bases, J lost 0 bases, and 1 base stayed unmatched. This CDR3 has 12 amino acids. Per the germline V gene, CDR1 is SQVTM and CDR2 is ANQGSEA. The CDR3 sequence: CSVSGNSYEQYF. The CDR3 region has the DNA TGCAGCGTTAGCGGGAACTCCTACGAGCAGTACTTC.

The rearrangement links TRBV10-1 to TRBJ2-1; 8 bases align to TRBD2. This CDR3 is built from 16 residues. Germline V lookup: CDR1 WNHNN, CDR2 SYGVQD (reference sequence). The trim removed 5 bases at V and 1 base at J, leaving 7 bases unmatched. CDR3 in DNA: TGCGCCAGCAGTCGAAGCGGGAGTTGGTCCTACAATGAGCAGTTCTTC. This translates into CASSRSGSWSYNEQFF.

V is TRBV7-2 and J is TRBJ2-5, with TRBD1 as a possible D gene (5 bases). Trimming removed 3 bases from V and 5 bases from J, with 10 bases in between. Germline lookup yields CDR1 SGHTA and CDR2 FQGNSA. The CDR3 has 13 residues. The DNA for the CDR3 is TGTGCCAGCAGCTTGCAGGGCTCGGAGACCCAGTACTTC. This codes for CASSLQGSETQYF.

The chain uses TRBV19 and TRBJ1-3; no clear D gene. Germline V lookup: CDR1 LNHDA, CDR2 SQIVND (reference sequence). V was pared by 10 bases and J by 2 bases, with 9 bases between. This CDR3 is built from 12 residues. The CDR3 region is CATETTGNTIYF. The CDR3 DNA reads TGTGCCACCGAGACAACTGGAAACACCATATATTTT.

The gene calls are TRBV7-2 and TRBJ1-2; 7 bases agree with TRBD1. After removal of 6 bases from V and 5 bases from J, the junction contained 6 bases not matched to a gene. Per germline, CDR1 SGHTA and CDR2 FQGNSA. The CDR3 has 13 amino acids. CDR3 region: CASSPQGEYGYTF. The CDR3 DNA is TGTGCCAGCAGTCCTCAGGGGGAATATGGCTACACCTTC.

The chain is built from TRBV28 and TRBJ1-1; the match to TRBD1 covers 11 bases. After removal of 4 bases from V and 4 bases from J, the junction contained 11 bases not matched to a gene. The CDR3 loop spans 17 amino acids. Germline CDR1 is MDHEN and CDR2 is SYDVKM. The CDR3 protein is CASSSQGTGGRGTEAFF. The CDR3, as DNA: TGTGCCAGCAGTTCCCAAGGGACAGGGGGGAGAGGCACTGAAGCTTTCTTT.

This chain links TRBV5-1 with TRBJ2-7; D gene uncertain. Trimming stripped 4 bases from V and 0 bases from J, with 14 bases between. From germline, CDR1 is SGHRS and CDR2 YFSETQ. The CDR3 consists of 15 residues. In DNA, the CDR3 is TGCGCCAGCAGCCGCGACTCTACTAACTCCTACGAGCAGTACTTC. Translation: CASSRDSTNSYEQYF.

The chain joins TRBV12-3 or TRBV12-4 to TRBJ2-7, with TRBD2 as a possible D gene (5 bases). V was trimmed by 8 bases and J by 0 bases, leaving 8 bases between them. This CDR3 has 12 amino acids. The CDR3 region has the DNA TGTGCCAGCTCGGGAAGCTCCTACGAGCAGTACTTC. This encodes CASSGSSYEQYF.

The rearrangement joins TRBV5-1 to TRBJ1-2, with 9 bases lining up with TRBD1. CDR1 and CDR2 (germline): SGHRS, YFSETQ. This CDR3 contains 13 residues. V lost 4 bases, J lost 10 bases, and 8 bases stayed unmatched. This CDR3 is CASSPGTGNDYTF. Written as DNA, the CDR3 is TGCGCCAGCAGCCCCGGGACAGGGAACGACTACACCTTC.

The chain couples TRBV25-1 to TRBJ2-5; 15 nucleotides line up with TRBD2. CDR1 is MGHDK, CDR2 SYGVNS, per germline. This CDR3 is built from 18 residues. With 4 bases clipped from V and 4 bases from J, the junction kept 10 bases outside the gene matches. CDR3 sequence (DNA): TGTGCCAGCAGTGGGACTAGCGGGAGGGTACGAACCATAGAGACCCAGTACTTC. Its translation is CASSGTSGRVRTIETQYF.

J is TRBJ2-1 and V is TRBV6-2 or TRBV6-3, with 10 bases identical to TRBD2. This CDR3 contains 16 residues. CDR1 and CDR2 from the germline V gene are MNHEY and SVGEGT. Trimming took 0 bases from V and 3 from J; bases not matched to a gene: 2. The CDR3 DNA reads TGTGCCAGCAGTTACTCGGTAGCGGGAGGCTACAATGAGCAGTTCTTC. Translated, it gives CASSYSVAGGYNEQFF.

The DNA of the CDR3 is TGTGCCAGCAGCGGCGGGACTAGCGCCATCACAGATACGCAGTATTTT. Protein product: CASSGGTSAITDTQYF. This chain uses TRBV9 with TRBJ2-3; 10 bases line up with TRBD2. The length of the CDR3 is 16 residues. Trimming at V came to 3 bases and at J to 2 bases, leaving 6 bases not matched to a gene. Per germline, CDR1 SGDLS and CDR2 YYNGEE.

This rearrangement joins TRBV24-1 to TRBJ2-1, with 15 bases fitting TRBD2. CDR3 size: 15 residues. In germline, CDR1 is KGHDR, CDR2 SFDVKD. V was clipped by 3 bases and J by 10 bases; unmatched bases: 3. CDR3 nucleotides: TGTGCCACCAGTGATCCCGGGACTAGCGGGGGGGAGCAGTTCTTC. Its protein product is CATSDPGTSGGEQFF.

This chain joins TRBV30 and TRBJ2-5, with TRBD2 matching over 8 bases. The CDR3 is made up of 13 amino acids. Trimming cost V 0 bases and J 10 bases; bases outside gene matches: 7. Germline V gene lookup returns CDR1 GTSNPN and CDR2 SVGIG (reference sequence). CDR3 loop: CAWSVSGLAGQYF. The CDR3 nucleotides are TGTGCCTGGAGTGTATCCGGACTAGCCGGCCAGTACTTC.

The chain joins TRBV14 to TRBJ2-3; 7 bases are shared with TRBD2. The CDR3 is made up of 17 amino acids. The germline V gene encodes CDR1 SGHDN and CDR2 FVKESK. J lost 5 bases, V lost 3 bases, and 14 bases had no gene match. CDR3 protein: CASSHGREYWGLDTQYF. The CDR3 nucleotides are TGTGCCAGCAGCCACGGGCGGGAGTACTGGGGCCTAGATACGCAGTATTTT. Supplemented by reference TRBV14 and TRBJ2-3, the full variable domain reads EAGVTQFPSHSVIEKGQTVTLRCDPISGHDNLYWYRRVMGKEIKFLLHFVKESKQDESGMPNNRFLAERTGGTYSTLKVQPAELEDSGVYFCASSHGREYWGLDTQYFGPGTRLTVL.

The chain employs TRBV5-6 and TRBJ1-4; weak D call: TRBD1 (5 bases). Per germline, CDR1 SGHDT and CDR2 YYEEEE. The CDR3 totals 14 residues. V dropped 3 bases and J dropped 2 bases, with 8 bases sitting between them. The CDR3 sequence is CASSSTDTNEKLFF. In DNA, the CDR3 is TGTGCCAGCAGCTCGACAGATACTAATGAAAAACTGTTTTTT.